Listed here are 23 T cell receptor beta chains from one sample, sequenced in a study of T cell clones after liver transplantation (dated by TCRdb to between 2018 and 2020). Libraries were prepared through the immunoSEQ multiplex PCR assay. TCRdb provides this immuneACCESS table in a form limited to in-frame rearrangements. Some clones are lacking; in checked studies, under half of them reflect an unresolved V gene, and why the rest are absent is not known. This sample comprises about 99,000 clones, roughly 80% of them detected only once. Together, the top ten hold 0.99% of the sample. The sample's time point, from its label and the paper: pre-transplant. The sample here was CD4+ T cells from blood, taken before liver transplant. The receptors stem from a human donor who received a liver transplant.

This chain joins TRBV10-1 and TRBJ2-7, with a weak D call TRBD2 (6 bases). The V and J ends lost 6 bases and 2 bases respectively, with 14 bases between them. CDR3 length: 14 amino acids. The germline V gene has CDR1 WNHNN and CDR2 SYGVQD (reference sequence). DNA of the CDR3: TGCGCCAGCAGCGGGACTGAGGCCCCCTACGAGCAGTACTTC. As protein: CASSGTEAPYEQYF.

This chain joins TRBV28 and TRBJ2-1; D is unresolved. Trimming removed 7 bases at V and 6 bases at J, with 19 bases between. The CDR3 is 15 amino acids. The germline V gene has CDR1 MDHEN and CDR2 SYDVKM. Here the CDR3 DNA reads TGTGCCAGCACGTTCTCCCGGGCCGCGGTCAATGAGCAGTTCTTC. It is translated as CASTFSRAAVNEQFF.

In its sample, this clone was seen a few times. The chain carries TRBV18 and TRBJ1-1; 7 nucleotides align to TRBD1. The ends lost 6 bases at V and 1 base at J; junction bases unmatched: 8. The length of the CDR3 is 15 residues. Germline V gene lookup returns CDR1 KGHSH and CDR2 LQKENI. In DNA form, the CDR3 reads TGTGCCAGCTCCGGGCAGGGGGTGGAGAACACTGAAGCTTTCTTT. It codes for CASSGQGVENTEAFF.

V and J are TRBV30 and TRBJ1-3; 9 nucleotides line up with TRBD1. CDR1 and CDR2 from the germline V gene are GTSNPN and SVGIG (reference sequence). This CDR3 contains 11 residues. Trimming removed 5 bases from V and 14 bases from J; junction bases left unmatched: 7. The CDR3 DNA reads TGTGCCTGGGGGGGGACAGGGCCCTTATATTTT. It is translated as CAWGGTGPLYF.

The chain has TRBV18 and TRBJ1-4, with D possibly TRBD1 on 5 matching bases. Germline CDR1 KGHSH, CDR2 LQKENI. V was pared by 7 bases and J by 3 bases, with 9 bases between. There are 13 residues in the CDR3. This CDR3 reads CASCGGANEKLFF. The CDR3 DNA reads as TGTGCCAGCTGTGGGGGTGCTAATGAAAAACTGTTTTTT.

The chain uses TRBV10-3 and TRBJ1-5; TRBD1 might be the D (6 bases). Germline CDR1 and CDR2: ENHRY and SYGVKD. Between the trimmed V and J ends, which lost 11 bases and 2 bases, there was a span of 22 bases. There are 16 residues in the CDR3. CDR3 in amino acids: CAASTGGPEGNQPQHF. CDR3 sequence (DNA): TGTGCCGCCTCTACCGGGGGCCCGGAGGGCAATCAGCCCCAGCATTTT.

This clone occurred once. This CDR3 reads CASSLIPGGAPDTQYF. The DNA for the CDR3 is TGTGCCAGCAGCTTAATACCAGGGGGGGCCCCAGATACGCAGTATTTT. This chain uses TRBV7-3 with TRBJ2-3; D is tentatively TRBD1 or TRBD2 (7 bases each). CDR3 length equals 16 residues. V was clipped by 1 base and J by 4 bases, with 15 bases between them. From germline, CDR1 is SGHTA and CDR2 FQGTGA.

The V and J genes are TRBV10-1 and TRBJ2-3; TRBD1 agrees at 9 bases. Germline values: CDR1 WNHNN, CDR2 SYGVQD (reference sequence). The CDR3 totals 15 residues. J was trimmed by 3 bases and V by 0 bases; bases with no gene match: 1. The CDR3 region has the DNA TGCGCCAGCAGTGAGTCGGACAGGGGAACAGATACGCAGTATTTT. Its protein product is CASSESDRGTDTQYF.

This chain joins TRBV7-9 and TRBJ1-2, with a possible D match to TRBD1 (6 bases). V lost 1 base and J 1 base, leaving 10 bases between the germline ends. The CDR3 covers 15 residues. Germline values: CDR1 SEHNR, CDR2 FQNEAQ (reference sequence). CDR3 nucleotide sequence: TGTGCCAGCAGCTTAGTAAGGGGGAATAACTATGGCTACACCTTC. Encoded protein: CASSLVRGNNYGYTF.

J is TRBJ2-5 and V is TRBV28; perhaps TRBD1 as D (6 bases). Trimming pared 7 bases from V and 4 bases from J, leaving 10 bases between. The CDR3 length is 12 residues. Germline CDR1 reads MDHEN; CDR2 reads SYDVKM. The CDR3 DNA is TGTGCCAGCAATCAGGGGTTAGAGACCCAGTACTTC. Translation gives CASNQGLETQYF.

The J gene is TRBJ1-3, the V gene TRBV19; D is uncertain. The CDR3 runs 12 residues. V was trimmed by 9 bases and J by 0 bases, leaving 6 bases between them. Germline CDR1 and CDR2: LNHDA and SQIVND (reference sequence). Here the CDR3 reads CASRDSGNTIYF. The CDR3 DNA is TGTGCCAGCCGGGACTCTGGAAACACCATATATTTT.

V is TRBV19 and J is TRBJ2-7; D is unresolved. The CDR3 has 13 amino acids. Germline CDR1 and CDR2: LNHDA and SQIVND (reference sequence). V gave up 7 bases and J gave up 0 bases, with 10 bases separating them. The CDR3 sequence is CASMDANSYEQYF. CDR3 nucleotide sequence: TGTGCCAGTATGGACGCAAACTCCTACGAGCAGTACTTC.

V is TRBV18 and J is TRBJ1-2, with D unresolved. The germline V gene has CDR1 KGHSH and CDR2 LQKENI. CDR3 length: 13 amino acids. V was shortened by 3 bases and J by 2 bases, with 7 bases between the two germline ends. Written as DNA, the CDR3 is TGTGCCAGCTCACCTACAGTGAACTATGGCTACACCTTC. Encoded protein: CASSPTVNYGYTF.

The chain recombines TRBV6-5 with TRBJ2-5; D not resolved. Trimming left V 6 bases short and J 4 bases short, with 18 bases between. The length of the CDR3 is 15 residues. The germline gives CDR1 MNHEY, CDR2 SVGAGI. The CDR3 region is CASRLTHGKVETQYF. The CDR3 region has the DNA TGTGCCAGCAGGCTGACCCATGGGAAGGTAGAGACCCAGTACTTC.

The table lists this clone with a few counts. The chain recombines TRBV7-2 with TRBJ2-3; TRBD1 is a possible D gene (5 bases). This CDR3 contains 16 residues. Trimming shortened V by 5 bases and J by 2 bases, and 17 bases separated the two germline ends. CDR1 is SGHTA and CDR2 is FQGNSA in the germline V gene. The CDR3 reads CASSTRQNRFTDTQYF. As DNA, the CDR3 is TGTGCCAGCAGCACCAGACAGAACCGCTTCACAGATACGCAGTATTTT. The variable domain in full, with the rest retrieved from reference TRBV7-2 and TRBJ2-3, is GAGVSQSPSNKVTEKGKDVELRCDPISGHTALYWYRQSLGQGLEFLIYFQGNSAPDKSGLPSDRFSAERTGGSVSTLTIQRTQQEDSAVYLCASSTRQNRFTDTQYFGPGTRLTVL.

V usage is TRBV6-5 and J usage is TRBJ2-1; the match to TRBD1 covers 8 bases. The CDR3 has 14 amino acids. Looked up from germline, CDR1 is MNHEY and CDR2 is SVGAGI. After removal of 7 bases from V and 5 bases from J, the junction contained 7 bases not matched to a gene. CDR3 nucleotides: TGTGCCAGCACGGACAGGGTCGCCGACAATGAGCAGTTCTTC. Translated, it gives CASTDRVADNEQFF.

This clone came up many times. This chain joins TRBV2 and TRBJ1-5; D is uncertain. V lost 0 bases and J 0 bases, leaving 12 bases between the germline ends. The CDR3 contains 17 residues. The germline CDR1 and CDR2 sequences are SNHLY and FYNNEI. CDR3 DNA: TGTGCCAGCAGTGAAGCAGGGTCTGTCCTTAGCAATCAGCCCCAGCATTTT. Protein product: CASSEAGSVLSNQPQHF.

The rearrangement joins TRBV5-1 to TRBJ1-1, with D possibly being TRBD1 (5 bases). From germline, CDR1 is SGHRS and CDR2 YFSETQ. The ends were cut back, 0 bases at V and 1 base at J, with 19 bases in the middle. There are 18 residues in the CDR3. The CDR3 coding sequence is TGCGCCAGCAGCTTGGGAGTGGGGGTCAGGAGGGAGAACACTGAAGCTTTCTTT. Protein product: CASSLGVGVRRENTEAFF.

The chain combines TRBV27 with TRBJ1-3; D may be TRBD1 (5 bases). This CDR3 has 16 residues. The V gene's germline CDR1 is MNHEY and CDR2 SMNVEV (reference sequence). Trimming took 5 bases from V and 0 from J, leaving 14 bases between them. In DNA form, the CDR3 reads TGTGCCAGCAGTCCCCTCGGGGGGACCTCTGGAAACACCATATATTTT. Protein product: CASSPLGGTSGNTIYF.

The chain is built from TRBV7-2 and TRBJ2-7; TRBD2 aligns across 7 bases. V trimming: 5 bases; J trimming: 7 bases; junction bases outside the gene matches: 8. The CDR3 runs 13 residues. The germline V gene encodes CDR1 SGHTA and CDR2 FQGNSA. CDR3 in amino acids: CASSPQRGGEQYF. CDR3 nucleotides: TGTGCCAGCAGCCCCCAGCGGGGAGGGGAGCAGTACTTC. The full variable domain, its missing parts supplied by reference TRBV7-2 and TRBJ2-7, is GAGVSQSPSNKVTEKGKDVELRCDPISGHTALYWYRQSLGQGLEFLIYFQGNSAPDKSGLPSDRFSAERTGGSVSTLTIQRTQQEDSAVYLCASSPQRGGEQYFGPGTRLTVT.

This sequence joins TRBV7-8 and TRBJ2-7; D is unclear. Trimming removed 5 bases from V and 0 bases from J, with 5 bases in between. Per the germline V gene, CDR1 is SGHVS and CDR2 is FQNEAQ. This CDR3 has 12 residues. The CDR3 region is CASSPGSYEQYF. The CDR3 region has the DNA TGTGCCAGCAGCCCCGGCTCCTACGAGCAGTACTTC.

CDR3 sequence (DNA): TGTGCCAGCTCACCAGGGACTAGGACCGGGTACAATGAGCAGTTCTTC. Translated, it gives CASSPGTRTGYNEQFF. The chain recombines TRBV18 with TRBJ2-1; 8 bases map to TRBD2. The CDR3 consists of 16 residues. The J segment lost 4 bases and the V segment lost 2 bases, leaving 7 bases of the junction unmatched. In germline, CDR1 is KGHSH, CDR2 LQKENI.

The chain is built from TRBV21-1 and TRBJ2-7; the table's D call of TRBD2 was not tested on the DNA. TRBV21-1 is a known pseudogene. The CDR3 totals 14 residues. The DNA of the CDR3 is TGTGCCAGCAGCAAAGGAGGGTTGGGATACGAGCAGTACTTC. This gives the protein CASSKGGLGYEQYF.